This entry is about one T cell receptor (beta chain). Per the original methods: Reference gene primers were amplified, and this amplification served to estimate nucleated cell counts. The method was immunoSEQ multiplex PCR; TCRdb's version includes in-frame clones alone and lacks a portion of them. That table supplies the V and J calls and clone size; D and trimming were determined from the DNA. The data hold approximately 60,000 clones, with 87% observed a single time. The germline V and J ends were trimmed by 3 bases and 2 bases, with 7 bases remaining between them. CDR1 is KGHSH, CDR2 LQKENI, per germline. This CDR3 has 13 residues. These data come from a study of blood T cell repertoires in COVID-19. Across the study: Acute and convalescent COVID-19 specimens originated in the United States, Italy and Spain. The analysed material was cDNA or gDNA that came from T cells, B-cell-depleted T cells, or PBMCs.

This rearrangement joins TRBV18 to TRBJ1-2; D uncertain. The clonotype comes from a woman over 75 with COVID-19, enrolled during active disease. The specimen sequenced was peripheral blood. The CDR3 is CASSPGENYGYTF. CDR3 coding DNA: TGTGCCAGCTCACCCGGTGAAAACTATGGCTACACCTTC.